The sequence of this T cell receptor (beta chain) was determined in a study of T cell responses to AZD1222 COVID-19 vaccine. Assay: immunoSEQ multiplex PCR; the TCRdb copy retains only in-frame clones and omits some. This repertoire shows about 110,000 clones, nearly 90% found once; its top ten account for around 3%. In regard to this clone: The antigen remains undetermined.

Findings and limits, study-wide: CD4 TCRs linked to vaccination spanned spike, dominating at 160-218 and 743-854. The peak T cell response came first, and repertoires were sampled only after it. Targets within unmutated variant regions were reportedly found for nearly half of spike-specific TCRs. It was only 6 or 7 AZD1222 recipients who were seropositive at baseline.

The germline gives CDR1 LNHDA, CDR2 SQIVND (reference sequence). Trimming left V 3 bases short and J 0 bases short, with 14 bases between. The CDR3 is made up of 16 amino acids. The receptor was derived from an adult in good health. The sequenced sample was peripheral blood, obtained on day 0 of AZD1222 vaccination. The chain combines TRBV19 with TRBJ1-1, with a tentative D call TRBD1 (5 bases). The CDR3, as DNA: TGTGCCAGTAGTATGGACATCCTTACGTTGAACACTGAAGCTTTCTTT. Its translation: CASSMDILTLNTEAFF. Full variable domain (rest looked up from reference TRBV19 and TRBJ1-1): DGGITQSPKYLFRKEGQNVTLSCEQNLNHDAMYWYRQDPGQGLRLIYYSQIVNDFQKGDIAEGYSVSREKKESFPLTVTSAQKNPTAFYLCASSMDILTLNTEAFFGQGTRLTVV.